This TCR beta chain was identified in a study of CD8+ T cells in alopecia areata. Study as a whole: Those treated were given oral tofacitinib at 5 to 10 mg twice daily.

This clone was seen a few times. Its target is not known. Reverse transcription of extracted RNA yielded cDNA, which provided the sequencing template. TCRdb keeps only in-frame clones here, not all; method: immunoSEQ multiplex PCR. The sample includes some 210,000 clones, just over 65% of them seen just once. Study results and limitations: Sequencing of scalp tissue also captures the resident alphabeta T cells of normal skin. Mouse data revealed clearer TCR sharing than patient data did, a gap possibly tied to HLA.

Stated treatment: oral pan-JAK inhibitor, 5-10 mg twice daily. CDR1 is SGHRS and CDR2 is YFSETQ in the germline V gene. The CDR3 spans 15 residues. The V gene end was trimmed by 4 bases and the J gene end by 1 base; junction bases not matched to a gene: 4. The chain links TRBV5-1 to TRBJ2-4; 8 bases are shared with TRBD2. The source of this sequence is a human donor with alopecia areata. Sequences were derived from CD4+ T cells sorted from blood, sampled at week 44, from a patient treated with tofacitinib. This CDR3 reads CASSQAGVAKNIQYF. Written as DNA, the CDR3 is TGCGCCAGCAGCCAAGCGGGGGTGGCCAAAAACATTCAGTACTTC.